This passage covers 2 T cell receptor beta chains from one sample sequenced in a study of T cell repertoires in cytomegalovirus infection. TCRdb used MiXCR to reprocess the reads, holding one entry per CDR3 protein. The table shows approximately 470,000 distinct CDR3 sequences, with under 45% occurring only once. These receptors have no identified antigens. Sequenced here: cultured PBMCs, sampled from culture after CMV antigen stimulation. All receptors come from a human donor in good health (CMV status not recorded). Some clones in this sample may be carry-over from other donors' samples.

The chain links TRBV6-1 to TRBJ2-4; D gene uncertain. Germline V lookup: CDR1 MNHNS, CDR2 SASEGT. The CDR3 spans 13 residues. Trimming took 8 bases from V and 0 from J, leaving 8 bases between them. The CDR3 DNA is TGTGCCAGCCGCAAAATAGCCAAAAACATTCAGTACTTC. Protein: CASRKIAKNIQYF.

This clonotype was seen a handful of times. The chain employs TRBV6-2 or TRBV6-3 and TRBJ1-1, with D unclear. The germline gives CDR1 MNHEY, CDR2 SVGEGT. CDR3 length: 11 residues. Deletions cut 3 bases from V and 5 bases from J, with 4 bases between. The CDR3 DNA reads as TGTGCCAGCAGTTATTATACTGAAGCTTTCTTT. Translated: CASSYYTEAFF.